This paragraph covers one T cell receptor (beta chain) sequence. Using immunoSEQ multiplex PCR, the repertoire was profiled, and TCRdb retains in-frame clones only, with some absent. This table has about 110,000 clones, over 65% appearing once. This entry comes from a study of blood T cell repertoires in COVID-19. V was cut by 6 bases and J by 2 bases, with 22 bases left in between. The CDR3 loop spans 17 amino acids. Per the germline V gene, CDR1 is LNHDA and CDR2 is SQIVND (reference sequence). The genes are TRBV19 and TRBJ1-2; D call uncertain. This clonotype originated in a woman in her 40s with acute or convalescent COVID-19. Material: peripheral blood. The CDR3 nucleotides read TGTGCCAGTAGACCGAGGGAAGATACGCCTATCAACTATGGCTACACCTTC. It codes for CASRPREDTPINYGYTF.